These 9 T cell receptor beta chains share one sample of origin, sequenced in a study of blood T cell repertoires in COVID-19. The table came from immunoSEQ multiplex PCR; TCRdb's copy has only in-frame clones and leaves some out. The sample consists of about 180,000 clones, about 87% of them appearing once. The specimen sequenced was peripheral blood. The origin of the receptors is a woman aged 70 to 79 with COVID-19, enrolled during active disease.

This clone has only a few counts. The V and J genes are TRBV7-6 and TRBJ2-3, with D possibly TRBD2 on 6 matching bases. V lost 2 bases and J lost 2, with 11 bases in between. CDR1 is SGHVS and CDR2 is FNYEAQ in the germline V gene. The CDR3 has 15 amino acids. The DNA of the CDR3 is TGTGCCAGCAGCTTAAGGTGGGGACTCACAGATACGCAGTATTTT. This encodes CASSLRWGLTDTQYF.

V gene TRBV28 combines with J gene TRBJ1-2; no clear D. The CDR3 has 12 amino acids. In germline, CDR1 is MDHEN, CDR2 SYDVKM. Trimming stripped 3 bases from V and 7 bases from J, with 9 bases between. CDR3 loop: CASSFRSSGYTF. CDR3 bases: TGTGCCAGCAGTTTTAGGTCTAGTGGCTACACCTTC.

This chain uses TRBV20-1 with TRBJ1-6, with unresolved D. Trimming shortened V by 3 bases and J by 8 bases, and 14 bases separated the two germline ends. The CDR3 is made up of 14 amino acids. Germline-derived CDR1 and CDR2 are DFQATT and SNEGSKA (reference sequence). CDR3: CSASYAGPYSPLHF. The CDR3 coding sequence is TGCAGTGCTAGTTATGCAGGTCCATATTCACCCCTCCACTTT.

V gene TRBV7-5 combines with J gene TRBJ2-1; TRBD2 was called by the table and not checked on the DNA. TRBV7-5 represents a pseudogene. The CDR3 has 18 residues. The CDR3 DNA is TGTGCCAGAAACCCCCTCTTTGAGGGAGGGCTACCCTACAATGAGCAGTTCTTC. This translates into CARNPLFEGGLPYNEQFF.

V is TRBV5-6 and J is TRBJ1-2; D possibly corresponds to TRBD1 (6 bases). This CDR3 has 12 residues. With 5 bases removed from V and 7 bases from J, the gap between germline ends came to 12 bases. CDR1 and CDR2 (germline): SGHDT, YYEEEE. CDR3 region: CASSPTGFGYTF. DNA for the CDR3: TGTGCCAGCAGTCCAACAGGGTTTGGCTACACCTTC.

This clone appeared once. The CDR3 protein is CASSQDPGTGAAFF. As DNA, the CDR3 is TGTGCCAGCAGCCAAGATCCCGGGACAGGGGCCGCTTTCTTT. The chain uses TRBV3-1 (or the pseudogene TRBV3-2) and TRBJ1-1, with TRBD1 identical over 10 bases. V shed 0 bases, J shed 11 bases, and the junction held 6 bases outside the gene matches. Per germline, CDR1 LGHDT and CDR2 YNNKEL (reference sequence). The CDR3 loop spans 14 amino acids.

The gene calls are TRBV5-1 and TRBJ1-1, with 9 positions matching TRBD1. J was trimmed by 1 base and V by 4 bases; bases with no gene match: 5. Germline lookup yields CDR1 SGHRS and CDR2 YFSETQ. CDR3 length: 15 amino acids. In DNA form, the CDR3 reads TGCGCCAGCAGCCCACAGGGGGCGGGGAACACTGAAGCTTTCTTT. As protein: CASSPQGAGNTEAFF.

This chain links TRBV28 with TRBJ1-4; D is possibly TRBD1 (6 bases). V was pared by 6 bases and J by 7 bases, with 18 bases between. The CDR3 contains 15 residues. CDR1 MDHEN and CDR2 SYDVKM come from the germline V gene. The DNA for the CDR3 is TGTGCCAGCAGCTCCCCCGGGGGGGCGCTTGAAAAACTGTTTTTT. Its protein product is CASSSPGGALEKLFF.

This sequence joins TRBV6-1 and TRBJ1-1, with D possibly being TRBD1 (6 bases). Germline loops: CDR1 MNHNS, CDR2 SASEGT. The CDR3 has 13 amino acids. Trimming took 2 bases from V and 7 from J, leaving 11 bases between them. This CDR3 is CASSERGGSEAFF. In nucleotides, the CDR3 is TGTGCCAGCAGTGAAAGGGGGGGAAGTGAAGCTTTCTTT.